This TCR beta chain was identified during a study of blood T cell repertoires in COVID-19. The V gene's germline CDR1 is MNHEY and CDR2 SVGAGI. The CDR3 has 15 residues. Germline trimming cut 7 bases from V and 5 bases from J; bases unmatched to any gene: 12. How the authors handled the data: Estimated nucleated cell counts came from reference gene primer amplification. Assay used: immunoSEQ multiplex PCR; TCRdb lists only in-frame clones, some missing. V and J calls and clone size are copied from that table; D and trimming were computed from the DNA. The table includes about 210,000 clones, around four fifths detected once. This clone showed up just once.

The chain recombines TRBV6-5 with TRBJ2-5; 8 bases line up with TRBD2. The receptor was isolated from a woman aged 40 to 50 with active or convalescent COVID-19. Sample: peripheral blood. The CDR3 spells CASTHNRGGDETQYF. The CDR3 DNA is TGTGCCAGCACCCACAACCGGGGGGGCGATGAGACCCAGTACTTC.